Detailed here is one T cell receptor beta chain. This clonotype has ten or more counts. Its specific antigen is unknown. No quality values exist for individual bases; no much larger clone is one base distant. This entry comes from a study of T-cell reconstitution after alpha-beta-depleted transplantation in children (dated by TCRdb to 2016 to 2017). For context, the study as a whole: T-cell immune reconstitution after TCRalphabeta/CD19-depleted allogeneic hematopoietic cell transplantation in children was quantitatively tracked in the study by means of TCR repertoire profiling.

From cysteine to phenylalanine, the CDR3 is 12 amino acids long. The kept DNA is CDR3 alone, 36 bases in frame from the first base. The V end loses 5 bases and the J end loses 12 bases, and a stretch of 14 bases separates them. The germline V gene sets CDR1 to SGHTA and CDR2 to FQGNSA. Libraries came from PCR. Instrument used: Illumina HiSeq 2500. TCR library preparation used molecular barcoding, with unique molecular identifiers applied to normalize quantification of the TCRbeta repertoire. Clones were called with MiXCR by TCRdb after fastp trimmed the public reads at Q25, and only in-frame beta chains were retained. For every CDR3 protein sequence, its rows merge into one entry that carries the most common genes and DNA. This sample gives about 610,000 distinct CDR3 sequences in total; about 10% of them show up just once. The leading ten clones occupy 3.5% to 5% of the sample.

The material sequenced was PBMCs from the stem cell graft donor, taken from the stem cell graft. This sequence was found in a human donor who donated a stem cell graft to a child with acute myeloid leukemia. The V and J genes are TRBV7-2 and TRBJ2-1; TRBD1 is a possible D gene, resting on 5 matching bases. At the DNA level, the sequence is TGTGCCAGCAGCCAAGGGGAACTCCGGCAGTTCTTC. Its product reads: CASSQGELRQFF.